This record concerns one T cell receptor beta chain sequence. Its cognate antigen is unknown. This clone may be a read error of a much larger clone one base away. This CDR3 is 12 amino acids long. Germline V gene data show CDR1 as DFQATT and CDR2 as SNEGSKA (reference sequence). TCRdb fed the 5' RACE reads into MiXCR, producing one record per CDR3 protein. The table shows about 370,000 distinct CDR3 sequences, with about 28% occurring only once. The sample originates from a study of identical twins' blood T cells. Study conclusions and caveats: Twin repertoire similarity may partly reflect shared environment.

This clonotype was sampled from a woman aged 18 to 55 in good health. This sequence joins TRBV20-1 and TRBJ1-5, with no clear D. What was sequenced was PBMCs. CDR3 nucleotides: TGCAGTGCTACTCAAACAGCCCAGCCCAAGCATTTT. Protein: CSATQTAQPKHF.